The rows below give T cell receptor beta chains drawn from one sample of a study of cytomegalovirus exposure and HLA in healthy donors. The repertoire was sequenced with immunoSEQ multiplex PCR; TCRdb's copy has only in-frame clones and lacks some. The sample holds 150,000 to 200,000 clones, around 75% seen once. Source material: PBMCs. The receptors stem from a woman aged 50 to 60 in good health and CMV-seronegative. Both conserved end residues are part of each CDR3. D genes are given only for firm matches. Size is omitted from some rows. Given values are once, few, many or a class for expanded clones.

J | V | size | D | CDR3 | DNA
TRBJ2-5 | TRBV6-1 | - | - | CASSEKPRGKETQYF | TGTGCCAGCAGTGAAAAGCCGCGAGGGAAAGAGACCCAGTACTTC
TRBJ2-7 | TRBV7-9 | - | - | CASSLEPPGKAAQMGEQYF | TGTGCCAGCAGCTTAGAGCCCCCCGGGAAGGCGGCACAGATGGGGGAGCAGTACTTC
TRBJ2-5 | TRBV6-6 | - | - | CATGGETQYF | TGTGCCACCGGGGGAGAGACCCAGTACTTC
TRBJ2-7 | TRBV5-1 | - | - | CASSSSYAYEQYF | TGCGCCAGCAGTAGTTCCTACGCCTACGAGCAGTACTTC
TRBJ2-5 | TRBV5-4 | few | - | CASSLVGGMTETQYF | TGTGCCAGCAGCTTGGTTGGGGGCATGACAGAGACCCAGTACTTC
TRBJ2-3 | TRBV6-1 | - | TRBD1 | CASSEGTGYSDTQYF | TGTGCCAGCAGTGAAGGGACAGGGTATTCAGATACGCAGTATTTT
TRBJ2-4 | TRBV5-8 | - | - | CASTVTGTGNIQYF | TGTGCCAGCACCGTAACAGGGACGGGAAACATTCAGTACTTC
TRBJ2-1 | TRBV19 | - | TRBD1 | CASSTVTGAEQFF | TGTGCCAGTAGTACCGTGACAGGGGCCGAGCAGTTCTTC
TRBJ2-4 | TRBV11-2 | - | - | CASSWGVAKNIQYF | TGTGCCAGCAGCTGGGGGGTAGCCAAAAACATTCAGTACTTC
TRBJ2-7 | TRBV19 | - | TRBD1 | CASGLGQGNYEQYF | TGTGCCAGTGGACTTGGACAGGGGAATTACGAGCAGTACTTC
TRBJ1-2 | TRBV27 | - | TRBD1 | CASSASGTGGGYTF | TGTGCCAGCAGTGCCTCCGGGACAGGGGGTGGCTACACCTTC
TRBJ1-6 | TRBV7-9 | - | - | CASTPWRGSPNSPLHF | TGTGCCAGCACCCCGTGGAGGGGCTCCCCAAATTCACCCCTCCACTTT
TRBJ1-2 | TRBV4-1 | - | - | CASKEGRGGYTF | TGCGCCAGCAAGGAGGGGAGGGGTGGCTACACCTTC
TRBJ2-3 | TRBV27 | once | TRBD1 | CASSISTGGSTDTQYF | TGTGCCAGCAGTATCTCTACAGGGGGGAGCACAGATACGCAGTATTTT
TRBJ1-2 | TRBV6-6 | - | - | CASSYGGGGYTF | TGTGCCAGCAGTTACGGGGGCGGTGGCTACACCTTC
TRBJ2-1 | TRBV4-2 | few | TRBD2 | CASSQDPSGRAEQFF | TGTGCCAGCAGCCAAGATCCTAGCGGGAGGGCCGAGCAGTTCTTC
TRBJ2-4 | TRBV6-1 | once | - | CASSDYLTAKNIQYF | TGTGCCAGCAGTGACTACCTGACAGCGAAAAACATTCAGTACTTC
TRBJ2-7 | TRBV7-8 | - | TRBD1 | CATAPRTGSGEQYF | TGTGCCACCGCCCCTCGGACAGGGTCGGGGGAGCAGTACTTC
TRBJ2-6 | TRBV18 | - | - | CASSPSRGANVLTF | TGTGCCAGCTCACCATCCAGGGGGGCCAACGTCCTGACTTTC
TRBJ1-1 | TRBV29-1 | - | - | CSVGKGLNTEAFF | TGCAGCGTTGGGAAGGGGCTGAACACTGAAGCTTTCTTT
TRBJ2-7 | TRBV2 | - | TRBD2 | CASGSSGRVSYEQYF | TGTGCCAGCGGCTCTAGCGGGAGGGTCTCCTACGAGCAGTACTTC
TRBJ1-2 | TRBV7-9 | - | - | CSSSLAGPGTLSNYGYTF | TGTTCCAGCAGCTTAGCAGGTCCCGGGACTTTATCTAACTATGGCTACACCTTC
TRBJ1-1 | TRBV18 | - | TRBD1 | CASSLGQMNTEAFF | TGTGCCAGCTCGTTGGGACAGATGAACACTGAAGCTTTCTTT
TRBJ1-1 | TRBV28 | few | TRBD1 | CASSSLTGYEAFF | TGTGCCAGCAGTTCCCTGACAGGGTATGAAGCTTTCTTT
TRBJ2-3 | TRBV4-1 | - | TRBD2 | CASSQDPSGALSDTQYF | TGCGCCAGCAGCCAAGATCCTAGCGGGGCCTTATCAGATACGCAGTATTTT
TRBJ1-6 | TRBV6-5 | - | TRBD1 | CASSYFGQGNSPLHF | TGTGCCAGCAGTTACTTCGGACAGGGGAATTCACCCCTCCACTTT
TRBJ1-2 | TRBV28 | - | - | CASTPWEGGSDYGYTF | TGTGCCAGCACCCCCTGGGAGGGTGGGAGCGACTATGGCTACACCTTC
TRBJ1-2 | TRBV10-3 | - | TRBD1 | CAISPRDRGPGYGYTF | TGTGCCATCAGTCCCAGGGACAGGGGCCCAGGCTATGGCTACACCTTC
TRBJ2-7 | TRBV7-3 | - | - | CASSRAPSYEQYF | TGTGCCAGCAGCCGAGCCCCCTCCTACGAGCAGTACTTC
TRBJ1-2 | TRBV11-2 | - | - | CASSLGHNYGYTF | TGTGCCAGCTCTTTGGGACATAACTATGGCTACACCTTC
TRBJ1-2 | TRBV27 | - | TRBD1 | CASSQGAHYGYTF | TGTGCCAGCAGTCAGGGGGCTCACTATGGCTACACCTTC
TRBJ2-7 | TRBV5-6 | - | - | CASSRGRGISYEQYF | TGTGCCAGCAGCCGGGGACGGGGGATCTCCTACGAGCAGTACTTC
TRBJ1-2 | TRBV5-6 | few | - | CASSLTEGGGYTF | TGTGCCAGCAGCTTGACGGAAGGGGGTGGCTACACCTTC
TRBJ2-7 | TRBV10-3 | - | TRBD2 | CAISASGGFSYEQYF | TGTGCCATCAGTGCGAGCGGGGGGTTCTCCTACGAGCAGTACTTC
TRBJ1-3 | TRBV7-2 | - | - | CASSLGQLSGNTIYF | TGTGCCAGCAGCTTAGGACAGCTCTCTGGAAACACCATATATTTT
TRBJ1-1 | TRBV13 | few | - | CASTQGGSTEAFF | TGTGCCAGCACCCAGGGAGGGAGCACTGAAGCTTTCTTT
TRBJ1-1 | TRBV10-3 | - | TRBD1 | CAMRTGRAEAFF | TGTGCCATGAGGACAGGGAGGGCTGAAGCTTTCTTT
TRBJ2-5 | TRBV29-1 | once | - | CSVLTKYQETQYF | TGCAGCGTCCTGACAAAGTACCAAGAGACCCAGTACTTC
TRBJ2-3 | TRBV5-4 | - | TRBD1 | CASSSTGGALDTQYF | TGTGCCAGCAGCTCGACAGGGGGAGCCTTAGATACGCAGTATTTT
TRBJ2-7 | TRBV14 | - | TRBD1 | CASSQFGTGVDEQYF | TGTGCCAGCAGCCAATTCGGGACAGGGGTTGACGAGCAGTACTTC
TRBJ1-2 | TRBV9 | - | - | CASSPRRDTHGYTF | TGCGCCAGCAGCCCACGAAGGGACACACATGGCTACACCTTC